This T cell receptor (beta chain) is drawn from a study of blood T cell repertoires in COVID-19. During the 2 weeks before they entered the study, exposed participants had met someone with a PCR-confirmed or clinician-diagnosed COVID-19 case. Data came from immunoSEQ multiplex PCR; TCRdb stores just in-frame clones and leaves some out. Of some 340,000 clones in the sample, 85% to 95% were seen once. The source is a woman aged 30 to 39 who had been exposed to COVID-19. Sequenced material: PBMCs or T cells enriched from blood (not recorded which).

This CDR3 reads CASSEIPSGVAYEQYF. CDR3 coding DNA: TGTGCCAGCAGTGAAATACCCTCAGGGGTCGCCTACGAGCAGTACTTC. The V call is TRBV6-1, the J call TRBJ2-7, with a possible D match to TRBD1 (6 bases). This CDR3 comprises 16 residues. V lost 2 bases and J lost 2, with 16 bases in between. Germline V gene sequence: CDR1 MNHNS, CDR2 SASEGT.